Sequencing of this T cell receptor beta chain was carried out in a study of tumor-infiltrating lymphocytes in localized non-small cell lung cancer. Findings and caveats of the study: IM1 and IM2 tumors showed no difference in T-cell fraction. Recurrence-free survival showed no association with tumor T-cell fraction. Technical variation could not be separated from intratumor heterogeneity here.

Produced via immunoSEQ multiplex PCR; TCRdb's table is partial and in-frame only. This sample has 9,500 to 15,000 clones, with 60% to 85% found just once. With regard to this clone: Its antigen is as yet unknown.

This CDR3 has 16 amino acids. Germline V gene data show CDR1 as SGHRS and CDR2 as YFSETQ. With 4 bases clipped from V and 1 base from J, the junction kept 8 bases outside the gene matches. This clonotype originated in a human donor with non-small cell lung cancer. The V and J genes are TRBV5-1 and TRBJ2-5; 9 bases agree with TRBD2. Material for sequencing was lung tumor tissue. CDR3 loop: CASSPGASGAQETQYF. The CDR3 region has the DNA TGCGCCAGCAGCCCTGGGGCTAGCGGGGCCCAAGAGACCCAGTACTTC.